This entry lists 29 T cell receptor beta chains sequenced from one sample in a study of beta chain features in type 1 diabetes. Findings of the study overall: Type 1 diabetes patients had moderately but significantly shorter TCRB CDR3s in all four CD4+ subsets.

Reverse transcription of all isolated RNA meant that expressed TCRB transcripts were sequenced. Sequencing used immunoSEQ multiplex PCR; TCRdb keeps in-frame clones, though not all of them. The table includes some 700,000 clones, over 10% detected once. Antigens for these TCRs are unknown. The sample comprised naive CD4+ T cells from blood. The receptors derive from a man between 18 and 35 years old with type 1 diabetes.

The chain has TRBV4-1 and TRBJ2-1; D may be TRBD1 or TRBD2 (6 bases each). The CDR3 sequence is 16 residues long. The V end was cut by 5 bases, the J end by 1 base, with 15 bases between. Germline CDR1 is MGHRA and CDR2 is YSYEKL. The CDR3 here is CASSTRWGASYNEQFF. CDR3 sequence (DNA): TGCGCCAGCAGCACTCGGTGGGGGGCTTCCTACAATGAGCAGTTCTTC.

The chain has TRBV7-9 and TRBJ1-2; D call uncertain. The V end lost 4 bases, the J end lost 0 bases, and 9 bases lay between the germline ends. Germline-derived CDR1 and CDR2 are SEHNR and FQNEAQ (reference sequence). The CDR3 is 14 residues long. The CDR3 sequence: CASSSTRANYGYTF. CDR3 DNA: TGTGCCAGCAGCTCAACTCGGGCTAACTATGGCTACACCTTC. The full variable domain, rest sourced from reference TRBV7-9 and TRBJ1-2, is DTGVSQNPRHKITKRGQNVTFRCDPISEHNRLYWYRQTLGQGPEFLTYFQNEAQLEKSRLLSDRFSAERPKGSFSTLEIQRTEQGDSAMYLCASSSTRANYGYTFGSGTRLTVV.

The J gene is TRBJ2-5, the V gene TRBV7-7; D not certain. The CDR3 is 13 amino acids. Germline lookup yields CDR1 SSHAT and CDR2 FNYEAQ (reference sequence). Trimming stripped 3 bases from V and 2 bases from J, with 7 bases between. The DNA of the CDR3 is TGTGCCAGCAGCTTCGGTATTCAAGAGACCCAGTACTTC. Amino acids: CASSFGIQETQYF.

J is TRBJ1-1 and V is TRBV28; D gene unclear. Germline-derived CDR1 and CDR2 are MDHEN and SYDVKM. With 4 bases removed from V and 3 bases from J, the gap between germline ends came to 6 bases. This CDR3 is built from 12 residues. In DNA, the CDR3 is TGTGCCAGCAGTTCAGAGGACACTGAAGCTTTCTTT. This codes for CASSSEDTEAFF.

In its sample, this clone was seen a few times. The V and J genes are TRBV15 and TRBJ2-1; D is perhaps TRBD1 or TRBD2 (5 bases each). Deletions cut 4 bases from V and 4 bases from J, with 17 bases between. CDR3 length: 16 residues. Germline V gene data show CDR1 as LNHNV and CDR2 as YYDKDF (reference sequence). The CDR3 spells CATSNNGAPSYNEQFF. The CDR3, as DNA: TGTGCCACCAGCAACAACGGGGCGCCTTCTTACAATGAGCAGTTCTTC. The entire variable domain, with the rest obtained from reference TRBV15 and TRBJ2-1, is as follows: DAMVIQNPRYQVTQFGKPVTLSCSQTLNHNVMYWYQQKSSQAPKLLFHYYDKDFNNEADTPDNFQSRRPNTSFCFLDIRSPGLGDTAMYLCATSNNGAPSYNEQFFGPGTRLTVL.

The J gene is TRBJ2-3, the V gene TRBV4-1; D possibly corresponds to TRBD1 (6 bases). CDR1 is MGHRA, CDR2 YSYEKL, per germline. The CDR3 totals 15 residues. Trimming took off 2 bases at V and 5 bases at J, with 14 bases between the two ends. This chain's CDR3 is CASSQSYRVGDTQYF. Written as DNA, the CDR3 is TGCGCCAGCAGCCAATCATACAGGGTGGGAGATACGCAGTATTTT.

The chain employs TRBV30 and TRBJ1-6, with D uncertain. Germline V gene data show CDR1 as GTSNPN and CDR2 as SVGIG (reference sequence). Trimming cost V 1 base and J 7 bases, with 8 bases left between them. CDR3 length: 13 amino acids. CDR3 nucleotides: TGTGCCTGGAGTGGGGCAGTGAATTCACCCCTCCACTTT. Translated, it gives CAWSGAVNSPLHF.

V and J are TRBV14 and TRBJ1-2; D call uncertain. V lost 0 bases and J lost 6, with 8 bases in between. Germline loops: CDR1 SGHDN, CDR2 FVKESK. The CDR3 has 13 residues. The CDR3 sequence: CASSQDLIHGYTF. The CDR3 DNA is TGTGCCAGCAGCCAAGATTTGATCCATGGCTACACCTTC.

V gene TRBV13 combines with J gene TRBJ1-3, with D hard to call. Germline assignment: CDR1 PRHDT and CDR2 FYEKMQ (reference sequence). This CDR3 has 16 residues. Trimming removed 5 bases from V and 0 bases from J, with 14 bases in between. CDR3 DNA: TGTGCCAGCAGCGGGATAGGCACTGCCTCTGGAAACACCATATATTTT. Amino acid sequence: CASSGIGTASGNTIYF.

This clone was observed a few times. This chain uses TRBV18 with TRBJ1-1, with D perhaps matching TRBD1 (6 bases). From germline, CDR1 is KGHSH and CDR2 LQKENI. With 4 bases removed from V and 8 bases from J, the gap between germline ends came to 14 bases. The CDR3 is 13 amino acids. The CDR3 is CASSLQGFAEAFF. In DNA, the CDR3 is TGTGCCAGCTCACTACAGGGTTTTGCGGAAGCTTTCTTT.

The rearrangement joins TRBV6-5 to TRBJ1-4, with TRBD1 matching 7 bases. J gave up 7 bases and V 6 bases, and 5 bases lay outside the gene matches. The CDR3 totals 13 residues. Germline V lookup: CDR1 MNHEY, CDR2 SVGAGI. CDR3 protein: CASSRGTAEKLFF. CDR3 coding DNA: TGTGCCAGCAGCCGAGGGACAGCTGAAAAACTGTTTTTT.

This clone was seen a handful of times. CDR3 nucleotides: TGCGCCAGCATTTCCGGACAGGTATCCGACGAGCAGTACTTC. Its translation is CASISGQVSDEQYF. The rearrangement uses TRBV23-1 and TRBJ2-7; the match to TRBD1 covers 7 bases. TRBV23-1 is an ORF, with its function uncertain. The CDR3 covers 14 residues. V was clipped by 7 bases and J by 5 bases; unmatched bases: 11.

The chain is built from TRBV2 and TRBJ1-2; 7 nucleotides agree with TRBD1. Germline trimming cut 6 bases from V and 8 bases from J; bases unmatched to any gene: 15. The CDR3 covers 15 residues. Looked up from germline, CDR1 is SNHLY and CDR2 is FYNNEI. The CDR3 region is CASRDNPGTAGGYTF. CDR3 bases: TGTGCCAGCAGGGACAACCCCGGGACAGCGGGGGGCTACACCTTC.

This clone was seen a few times. The V call is TRBV18, the J call TRBJ1-2; weak D call: TRBD1 (5 bases). Germline CDR1 reads KGHSH; CDR2 reads LQKENI. The CDR3 is 12 amino acids. Trimming left V 6 bases short and J 11 bases short, with 16 bases between. This CDR3 is CASSPGGALYTF. For the CDR3, the DNA is TGTGCCAGCTCCCCCGGAGGGGCCCTTTACACCTTC.

The chain is built from TRBV18 and TRBJ2-2; no firm D call. The CDR3 sequence is 17 residues long. Germline CDR1 reads KGHSH; CDR2 reads LQKENI. V gave up 0 bases and J gave up 0 bases, with 11 bases separating them. CDR3 amino acids: CASSPPLGNANTGELFF. CDR3 DNA sequence: TGTGCCAGCTCACCACCGCTCGGAAATGCGAACACCGGGGAGCTGTTTTTT.

This clone has just a few counts. This chain uses TRBV7-2 with TRBJ1-2; 11 bases are a match to TRBD1. This CDR3 is 15 amino acids long. V lost 4 bases to trimming and J lost 7 bases; unmatched junction nucleotides: 8. CDR1 and CDR2 from the germline V gene are SGHTA and FQGNSA. The DNA of the CDR3 is TGTGCCAGCAGCTCACGACCCGGGACAGGGGGTGGCTACACCTTC. It translates to CASSSRPGTGGGYTF.

The genes are TRBV29-1 and TRBJ1-1, with D hard to call. Germline V gene lookup returns CDR1 SQVTM and CDR2 ANQGSEA. This CDR3 comprises 13 residues. Trimming left V 5 bases short and J 0 bases short, with 10 bases between. The CDR3 coding sequence is TGCAGCGTTTCCAAGGTAATGAACACTGAAGCTTTCTTT. Residues: CSVSKVMNTEAFF.

This sequence joins TRBV7-9 and TRBJ2-2; D may match TRBD1 or TRBD2 (5 bases each). Germline V gene lookup returns CDR1 SEHNR and CDR2 FQNEAQ (reference sequence). Trimming removed 4 bases at V and 7 bases at J, with 13 bases between. This CDR3 spans 14 amino acids. The CDR3 DNA is TGTGCCAGCAGCTACGGGGCCCGGGGCGGGGAGCTGTTTTTT. Encoded protein: CASSYGARGGELFF. The full variable domain, its missing parts supplied by reference TRBV7-9 and TRBJ2-2, is DTGVSQNPRHKITKRGQNVTFRCDPISEHNRLYWYRQTLGQGPEFLTYFQNEAQLEKSRLLSDRFSAERPKGSFSTLEIQRTEQGDSAMYLCASSYGARGGELFFGEGSRLTVL.

The chain joins TRBV29-1 to TRBJ2-1; TRBD1 matches at 7 bases. This CDR3 region has 13 residues. Germline trimming cut 7 bases from V and 6 bases from J; bases unmatched to any gene: 9. Germline lookup yields CDR1 SQVTM and CDR2 ANQGSEA. Here the CDR3 reads CSGQGRKANEQFF. The DNA of the CDR3 is TGCAGCGGACAGGGTCGTAAAGCCAATGAGCAGTTCTTC.

The gene calls are TRBV5-4 and TRBJ1-2; D uncertain. CDR3 length equals 13 residues. Looked up from germline, CDR1 is SGHNT and CDR2 is YYREEE (reference sequence). The V and J ends lost 0 bases and 5 bases respectively, with 8 bases between them. The CDR3 loop reads CASSLDSEYGYTF. CDR3 bases: TGTGCCAGCAGCTTGGACAGCGAATATGGCTACACCTTC.

This chain connects TRBV29-1 to TRBJ2-2; the match to TRBD1 covers 8 bases. CDR3 length: 13 amino acids. V shed 6 bases, J shed 2 bases, and the junction held 2 bases outside the gene matches. CDR1 and CDR2 (germline): SQVTM, ANQGSEA. The CDR3 DNA reads TGCAGCGTCACAGGGGGTAACACCGGGGAGCTGTTTTTT. Translated, it gives CSVTGGNTGELFF.

This clone was seen only a few times. This chain links TRBV2 with TRBJ1-1; D might be TRBD1 (5 bases). In germline, CDR1 is SNHLY, CDR2 FYNNEI. The CDR3 is 15 residues long. Trimming took 3 bases from V and 4 from J, leaving 15 bases between them. CDR3 nucleotides: TGTGCCAGCAGTGATCAGGGAGGGTGGGCCACTGAAGCTTTCTTT. It encodes CASSDQGGWATEAFF.

This clone has more than one count but fewer than ten. Here the CDR3 DNA reads TGTGCCAGCAGTAGACAGCTTGAAGCTTTCTTT. This gives the protein CASSRQLEAFF. The chain employs TRBV25-1 and TRBJ1-1, with D maybe TRBD1 (5 bases). Germline CDR1 reads MGHDK; CDR2 reads SYGVNS. The CDR3 length is 11 residues. The V and J ends lost 5 bases and 7 bases respectively, with 8 bases between them.

Only a few counts were recorded for this clone. The V and J genes are TRBV7-9 and TRBJ2-3; weak D call: TRBD1 (5 bases). V was trimmed by 5 bases and J by 6 bases, leaving 18 bases between them. Germline CDR1 SEHNR, CDR2 FQNEAQ (reference sequence). The CDR3 has 15 residues. The CDR3 sequence: CASSPSLGPEDTQYF. In nucleotides, the CDR3 is TGTGCCAGCAGCCCCAGCCTGGGGCCGGAGGATACGCAGTATTTT.

This clone was picked up a small number of times. The rearrangement joins TRBV4-2 to TRBJ2-3; D gene unclear. Germline V CDR1 and CDR2: LGHNA, YNFKEQ. The CDR3 runs 14 residues. The ends were cut back, 3 bases at V and 4 bases at J, with 11 bases in the middle. CDR3 residues: CASSQAILADTQYF. CDR3 in DNA: TGTGCCAGCAGCCAGGCCATCCTTGCAGATACGCAGTATTTT.

About this clone itself: The sample carries other DNA sequences with the same CDR3. CDR3 DNA: TGTGCCATCAGAGGGCAAGAGACCCAGTACTTC. This translates into CAIRGQETQYF. The chain recombines TRBV10-3 with TRBJ2-5; no reliable D call. Deletions cut 6 bases from V and 2 bases from J, with 4 bases between. CDR1 and CDR2 (germline): ENHRY, SYGVKD. CDR3 length: 11 residues.

This clone was counted a few times. The chain recombines TRBV6-6 with TRBJ2-1; D uncertain. CDR1 is MNHNY and CDR2 is SVGAGI in the germline V gene (reference sequence). Trimming pared 7 bases from V and 3 bases from J, leaving 16 bases between. This CDR3 contains 15 residues. The CDR3 bases are TGTGCCAGCACCCAGCCAACGAGTTACTACAATGAGCAGTTCTTC. This encodes CASTQPTSYYNEQFF.

This clone was found a few times. This chain connects TRBV25-1 to TRBJ2-7, with 9 bases that match TRBD1. The germline gives CDR1 MGHDK, CDR2 SYGVNS. Trimming at V came to 3 bases and at J to 9 bases, leaving 12 bases not matched to a gene. The CDR3 extends over 15 amino acids. CDR3 sequence: CASSEYPDRGSGQYF. The DNA of the CDR3 is TGTGCCAGCAGTGAGTACCCTGACAGGGGGTCTGGGCAGTACTTC.

This clone was observed a few times. The genes are TRBV5-1 and TRBJ2-5; 9 bases are a match to TRBD1. The V gene end was trimmed by 2 bases and the J gene end by 2 bases; junction bases not matched to a gene: 4. This CDR3 comprises 15 residues. Germline CDR1 reads SGHRS; CDR2 reads YFSETQ. The CDR3 DNA is TGCGCCAGCAGCTTTGGGACAGGGATACAAGAGACCCAGTACTTC. As protein: CASSFGTGIQETQYF. Combining the CDR3 with reference TRBV5-1 and TRBJ2-5 gives the whole variable domain KAGVTQTPRYLIKTRGQQVTLSCSPISGHRSVSWYQQTPGQGLQFLFEYFSETQRNKGNFPGRFSGRQFSNSRSEMNVSTLELGDSALYLCASSFGTGIQETQYFGPGTRLLVL.